This T cell receptor (beta chain) derives from a study of tumor-infiltrating lymphocytes in primary liver carcinoma. Overall study results and limits: Relative to blood, tumors carried a significantly larger fraction of the repertoire in their top 250 clones (p = 0.039).

Germline CDR1 SQVTM, CDR2 ANQGSEA. This CDR3 is built from 14 residues. Each 20-30 mg portion of unsorted bulk tissue served as the source for co-extraction of RNA and DNA. Points on this clonotype: Its antigen is as yet unknown. Germline and junction disagree at one end, which may indicate a read error.

Priming with a constant-region primer yielded TCR beta cDNA from about 540 ng total RNA. The TCR beta library was amplified through three nested multiplex PCR rounds in a modified ARM-PCR procedure. TRBV1-TRBV30 forward primers and a C-beta reverse primer were used in the first two PCR rounds, which each ran for approximately 9 cycles. TCRdb reanalysed the multiplex PCR reads using MiXCR and keeps one entry per CDR3 protein. Of about 84,000 distinct CDR3 sequences detected, around 70% appear once; the ten largest clones hold roughly a fifth. The receptor's source is a man in his forties with primary liver carcinoma and hepatitis B virus infection. The sequencing sample was made of liver tumor tissue from sampling region 1. Sample subset: tumor region T1, superior pole. The chain uses TRBV29-1 and TRBJ2-3, with TRBD1 identical over 7 bases. CDR3 nucleotide sequence: TGCAGCGTTGTGGCCGAGACAGGGATAGATACACAGTATTTT. This translates into CSVVAETGIDTQYF.